The clone carrying this TCR beta chain was detected ten times or more. Clones were sequenced by immunoSEQ multiplex PCR, and TCRdb holds only the in-frame ones, with some missing. The table shows approximately 120,000 clones, with over 70% occurring only once. This CDR3 spans 13 amino acids. In germline, CDR1 is MNHEY, CDR2 SVGAGI. The V and J ends lost 7 bases and 0 bases respectively, with 10 bases between them. The data are from a study of blood T cell repertoires in COVID-19. The V gene is TRBV6-5, the J gene TRBJ2-7, with D possibly matching TRBD1 (6 bases). The sample comprised peripheral blood. The sequence derives from a human donor in a cohort sampled during active or convalescent COVID-19. Here the CDR3 reads CASNTGSSYEQYF. DNA of the CDR3: TGTGCCAGCAATACAGGGAGCTCCTACGAGCAGTACTTC.